This T cell receptor beta chain was recorded in a study of blood T cell repertoires in COVID-19. For the study at large: Nucleic acid was either cDNA or gDNA, and it came from T cells, B-cell-depleted T cells, or PBMCs.

The CDR3 length is 13 residues. Germline-derived CDR1 and CDR2 are SGHTA and FQGTGA. V was clipped by 3 bases and J by 13 bases, with 18 bases between them. The method was immunoSEQ multiplex PCR; TCRdb's version includes in-frame clones alone and lacks a portion of them. The sample records about 42,000 clones, about 91% being singletons. The TCR was taken from a man aged 45-65 years with active COVID-19. The genes are TRBV7-3 and TRBJ1-1; D remains unclear. Sequenced: peripheral blood. CDR3: CASSFEGTGKIFF. The CDR3 DNA reads TGTGCCAGCAGCTTCGAGGGCACCGGGAAAATTTTCTTT.